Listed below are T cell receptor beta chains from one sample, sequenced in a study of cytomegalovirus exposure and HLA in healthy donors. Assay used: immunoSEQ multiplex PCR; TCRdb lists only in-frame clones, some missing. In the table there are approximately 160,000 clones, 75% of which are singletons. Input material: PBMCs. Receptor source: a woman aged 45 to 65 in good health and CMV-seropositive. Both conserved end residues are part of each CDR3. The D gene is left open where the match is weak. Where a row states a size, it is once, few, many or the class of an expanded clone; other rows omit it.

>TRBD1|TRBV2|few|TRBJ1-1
TGTGCCAGCTGTGGGGCAGGGGGCAGATGCACTGAAGCTTTCTTT
CASCGAGGRCTEAFF
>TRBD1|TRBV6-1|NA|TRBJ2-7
TGTGCCAGCAGTGCCCGGGACAGCTCCTACGAGCAGTACTTC
CASSARDSSYEQYF
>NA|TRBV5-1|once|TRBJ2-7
TGCGCCAGCAGGCGCGGGACCCCCTACGAGCAGTACTTC
CASRRGTPYEQYF
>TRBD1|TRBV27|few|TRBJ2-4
TGTGCCAGCAGTTCCCAGGGGGCCGCAAACATTCAGTACTTC
CASSSQGAANIQYF
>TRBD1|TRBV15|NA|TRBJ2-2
TGTGCCACCAGCGGCCGACAGGGGACAAACACCGGGGAGCTGTTTTTT
CATSGRQGTNTGELFF
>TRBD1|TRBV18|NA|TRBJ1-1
TGTGCCAGCTCACCACGGGACAGGGTCGCTGAAGCTTTCTTT
CASSPRDRVAEAFF
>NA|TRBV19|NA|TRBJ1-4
TGTGCCAGTAGTATGTTTTTAGAATCGTCACCCCTTGCCGGGGGAAAACTGTTTTTT
CASSMFLESSPLAGGKLFF
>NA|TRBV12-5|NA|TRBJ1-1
TGTGCTAGTGGTTTGGACTTTAACACTGAAGCTTTCTTT
CASGLDFNTEAFF
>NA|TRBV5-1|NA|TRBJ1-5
TGCGCCAGCAGCCTTGTCGGGGGACAGCCCCAGCATTTT
CASSLVGGQPQHF
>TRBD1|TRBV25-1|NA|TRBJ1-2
TGTGCCAGCAGTGAATTCCTGGGACAGCGAGGCTACACCTTC
CASSEFLGQRGYTF
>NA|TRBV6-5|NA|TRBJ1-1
TGTGCCAGCAGTTACAATGACCTAGGTACTGAAGCTTTCTTT
CASSYNDLGTEAFF
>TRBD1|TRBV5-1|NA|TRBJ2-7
TGCGCCAGCAGTAAGGGGACAGGGGGCTACGAGCAGTACTTC
CASSKGTGGYEQYF
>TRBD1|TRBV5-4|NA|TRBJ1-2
TGTGCCAGCAGCGCTACAGGGGGCTATGGCTACACCTTC
CASSATGGYGYTF
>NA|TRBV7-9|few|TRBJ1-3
TGTGCCACCTCCTACGGGACTCCGGGAAACACCATATATTTT
CATSYGTPGNTIYF
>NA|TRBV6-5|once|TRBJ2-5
TGTGCCAGCAGCCTTAGCCCCGAAGAGACCCAGTACTTC
CASSLSPEETQYF
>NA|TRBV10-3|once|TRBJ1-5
TGTGCCATCAGTGATGGGGTGGGACGGGGGAACAATCAGCCCCAGCATTTT
CAISDGVGRGNNQPQHF
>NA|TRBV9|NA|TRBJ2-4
TGTGCCAGCAGCTCGAGCCCGGCCAAAAACATTCAGTACTTC
CASSSSPAKNIQYF
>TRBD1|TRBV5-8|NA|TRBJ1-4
TGTGCCAGCATCGCGACAGGGTTAGGTGAAAAACTGTTTTTT
CASIATGLGEKLFF
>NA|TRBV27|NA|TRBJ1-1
TGTGCCAGCTGGGGGCGCTGGACTGAAGCTTTCTTT
CASWGRWTEAFF
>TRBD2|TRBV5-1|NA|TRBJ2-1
TGCGCCAGCAGCTTCGGCAGCGGGGGGGCCGAAAATGAGCAGTTCTTC
CASSFGSGGAENEQFF
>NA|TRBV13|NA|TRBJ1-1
TGTGCCAGCAGCTTAGAGGGGGTTATAGCTGAAGCTTTCTTT
CASSLEGVIAEAFF
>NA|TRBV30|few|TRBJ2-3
TGTGCCTGGAATCCGGGGACAGATACGCAGTATTTT
CAWNPGTDTQYF
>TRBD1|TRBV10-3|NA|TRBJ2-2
TGTGCCATCAGTTCCGGGACAGGGGTCGGCGGGGAGCTGTTTTTT
CAISSGTGVGGELFF
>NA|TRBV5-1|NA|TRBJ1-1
TGCGCCAGCAGCCGCGGGACGAACACTGAAGCTTTCTTT
CASSRGTNTEAFF
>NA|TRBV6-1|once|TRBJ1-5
TGTGCCAGCAGTTTTCCGACAGTTAGCAATCAGCCCCAGCATTTT
CASSFPTVSNQPQHF
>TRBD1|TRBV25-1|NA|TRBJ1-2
TGTGCCAGCAGTGTTGGGACGACAGGGAACGGCTACACCTTC
CASSVGTTGNGYTF
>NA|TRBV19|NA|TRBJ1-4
TGTGCCAGTAGTATTCCGGCCCCCCTCGGGGAAAAACTGTTTTTT
CASSIPAPLGEKLFF
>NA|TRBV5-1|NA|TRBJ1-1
TGCGCCAGCAGCTTGGCCCCGCAGGGGTACACTGAAGCTTTCTTT
CASSLAPQGYTEAFF
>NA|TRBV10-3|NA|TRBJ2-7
TGTGCCATCAGTGACGCGGGGCCTCCCTACGAGCAGTACTTC
CAISDAGPPYEQYF
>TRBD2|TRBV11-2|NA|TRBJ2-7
TGTGCCAGCAGCTTAGCGGCGGGGGGAACCTACGAGCAGTACTTC
CASSLAAGGTYEQYF
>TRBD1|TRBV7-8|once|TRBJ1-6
TGTGCCAGCAGCGGCGGGACAGTGCGAAGGAATTCACCCCTCCACTTT
CASSGGTVRRNSPLHF
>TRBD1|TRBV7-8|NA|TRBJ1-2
TGTGCCAGCAGCCTGGGGACAGGGGCGAGGGGCTACACCTTC
CASSLGTGARGYTF
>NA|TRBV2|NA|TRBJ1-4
TGTGCCAGCAAATCCGCGGGGGGAGAAAAACTGTTTTTT
CASKSAGGEKLFF
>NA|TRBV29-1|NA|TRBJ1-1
TGCAGCGTTGTAGCGGAACCTCTCACTGAAGCTTTCTTT
CSVVAEPLTEAFF
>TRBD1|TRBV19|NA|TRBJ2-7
TGTGCCAGTAGTATTGTAATCGGCGACAGGGGCACCTACGAGCAGTACTTC
CASSIVIGDRGTYEQYF
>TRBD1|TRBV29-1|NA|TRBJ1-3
TGCAGCGTTGAAGACAGGGGGTCTGGAAACACCATATATTTT
CSVEDRGSGNTIYF
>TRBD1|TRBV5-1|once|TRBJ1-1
TGCGCCAGCAGCGCCTCACCAGGGGGTTCTGAAGCTTTCTTT
CASSASPGGSEAFF
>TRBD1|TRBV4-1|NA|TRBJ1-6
TGCGCCAGCAGCCAACAACGGGACAGCGACCTCTATAATTCACCCCTCCACTTT
CASSQQRDSDLYNSPLHF
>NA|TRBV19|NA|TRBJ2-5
TGTGCCAGTAGTTCAGGTCAAGAGACCCAGTACTTC
CASSSGQETQYF
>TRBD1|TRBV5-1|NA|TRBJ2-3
TGCGCCAGCAGCTTTGGGACAGGGAGAGCAGATACGCAGTATTTT
CASSFGTGRADTQYF
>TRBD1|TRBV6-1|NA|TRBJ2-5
TGTGCCAGCAGTGTAGGAGGCAGGGGGCAAGAGACCCAGTACTTC
CASSVGGRGQETQYF
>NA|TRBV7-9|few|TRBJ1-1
TGTGCCAGCAGTACCGGCGGGAACACTGAAGCTTTCTTT
CASSTGGNTEAFF
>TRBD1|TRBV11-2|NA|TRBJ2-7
TGTGCCAGCAGCCGGACAGGGGGGACTGGGCAGTACTTC
CASSRTGGTGQYF
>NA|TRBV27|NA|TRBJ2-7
TGTGCCAGCAGTCCATACAGAACCTACGAGCAGTACTTC
CASSPYRTYEQYF
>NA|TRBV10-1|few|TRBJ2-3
TGCGCCAGCAGTGACTCCTACTGGGATACGCAGTATTTT
CASSDSYWDTQYF
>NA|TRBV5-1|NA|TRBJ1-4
TGCGCCAGCAGGCGGACAGCTAATGAAAAACTGTTTTTT
CASRRTANEKLFF
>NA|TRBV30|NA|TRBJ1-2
TGTGCCTGGAGTGTACGAGGGGGACCATCCTATGGCTACACCTTC
CAWSVRGGPSYGYTF
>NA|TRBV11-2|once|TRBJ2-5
TGTGCCAGCAGCTTTAGGGGGGGCTGGGGAGAGACCCAGTACTTC
CASSFRGGWGETQYF
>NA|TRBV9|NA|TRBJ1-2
TGTGCCAGCAGCGCCAGGTTACAGGGAAGCTCGAGTGGCTACACCTTC
CASSARLQGSSSGYTF
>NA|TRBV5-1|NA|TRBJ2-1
TGCGCCAGCAGCCGGGGCTCCTACAATGAGCAGTTCTTC
CASSRGSYNEQFF
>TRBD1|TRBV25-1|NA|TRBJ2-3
TGTGCCAGCAGGGAGGGGGCGGGACAGGGGGCTTCAGATACGCAGTATTTT
CASREGAGQGASDTQYF